This is a list of T cell receptor beta chains from one sample in a study of cytomegalovirus exposure and HLA in healthy donors. Sequenced by immunoSEQ multiplex PCR; TCRdb stores in-frame clones only, minus some. The repertoire includes tens of thousands of clones, 94% of them detected once, and 2.5% to 3.5% sits in the top ten. The sequencing input was PBMCs. The receptors come from a woman aged 18-35 years in good health and CMV-seropositive. The CDR3 runs from the conserved cysteine through the conserved F or W. The D gene is left open where the match is weak. Clone sizes are given selectively: once, few, many, or a class where the clone is expanded.

j_call clone_size d_call v_call cdr3_nt cdr3_aa
TRBJ2-4 . TRBD1 TRBV7-9 TGTGCCAGCAGCCTAGGGACAGGGGGCACCAAAAACATTCAGTACTTC CASSLGTGGTKNIQYF
TRBJ1-2 . TRBD1 TRBV15 TGTGCCACCAAGGGGACAGATTTGGGCTACACCTTC CATKGTDLGYTF
TRBJ1-1 . . TRBV7-9 TGTGCCAGCAGCTTAGGTCGGAACACTGAAGCTTTCTTT CASSLGRNTEAFF
TRBJ2-2 . . TRBV19 TGTGCCAGTAGTATCTCCGGGGAGCTGTTTTTT CASSISGELFF
TRBJ1-1 . . TRBV30 TGTGCCTGGAAGAGGACAGAAGGCACTGAAGCTTTCTTT CAWKRTEGTEAFF
TRBJ2-1 . TRBD2 TRBV6-6 TGTGCCAGCAGCCCACGGGGGGGGGTAAATGAGCAGTTCTTC CASSPRGGVNEQFF
TRBJ2-5 . . TRBV7-2 TGTGCCAGCAGCCCCCCGAACGGGGAGACCCAGTACTTC CASSPPNGETQYF
TRBJ2-2 . . TRBV5-1 TGCGCCAGCAGCTTGGATCCCGGGGTTAGCACCGGGGAGCTGTTTTTT CASSLDPGVSTGELFF
TRBJ1-2 . . TRBV9 TGTGCCAGCAGTCCTCAGGATAACTATGGCTACACCTTC CASSPQDNYGYTF
TRBJ2-3 . . TRBV11-1 TGTGCCAGCAGCTTGGGAGGACTAACCACAGATACGCAGTATTTT CASSLGGLTTDTQYF
TRBJ2-3 . . TRBV19 TGTGCCAGCGGGATGGCAGATACGCAGTATTTT CASGMADTQYF
TRBJ1-1 . . TRBV19 TGTGCCAGTAGTATAGATCTAGGCACTGAAGCTTTCTTT CASSIDLGTEAFF
TRBJ2-5 . . TRBV6-1 TGTGCCAGCAGTGAAGCCCGTCAGGGGTTGGCCCAGTACTTC CASSEARQGLAQYF
TRBJ2-7 . . TRBV18 TGTGCCAGCTCACCGGGACTTGGGCCCTACGAGCAGTACTTC CASSPGLGPYEQYF
TRBJ2-1 . . TRBV20-1 TGCAGTGCTCCCGTCGCGGGAACGGGTTTCTTC CSAPVAGTGFF
TRBJ2-1 . . TRBV7-3 TGTGCCAGCAGCCCCCCGGGGGGCGCTGAGCAGTTCTTC CASSPPGGAEQFF
TRBJ1-1 . . TRBV5-4 TGTGCCAGCAGCCGACGGGTATTGAACACTGAAGCTTTCTTT CASSRRVLNTEAFF
TRBJ2-3 once . TRBV28 TGTGCCAGCAGTTGGAACGGACAGAACGCCGCTAGCACAGATACGCAGTATTTT CASSWNGQNAASTDTQYF
TRBJ1-2 . TRBD1 TRBV5-6 TGTGCCAGCAGCTTGGGGACAGGGCGCTATGGCTACACCTTC CASSLGTGRYGYTF
TRBJ1-4 . TRBD1 TRBV5-4 TGTGCCAGCAGCAAGACAGGGGAATTGTCAACTGAAAAACTGTTTTTT CASSKTGELSTEKLFF
TRBJ1-5 . . TRBV19 TGTGCCAGTAGTATCCCCGGGAGCAATCAGCCCCAGCATTTT CASSIPGSNQPQHF
TRBJ2-5 . . TRBV7-8 TGTGCCAGCAGCTTAGGGACTCCAGAGACCCAGTACTTC CASSLGTPETQYF
TRBJ2-3 . . TRBV13 TGTGCCAGCAGCTTAGACAGCCCCACAGATACGCAGTATTTT CASSLDSPTDTQYF
TRBJ2-1 . TRBD1 TRBV7-3 TGTGCCAGCAGCTTACGACAGGGGGCTTACAATGAGCAGTTCTTC CASSLRQGAYNEQFF
TRBJ2-1 . . TRBV27 TGTGCCAGCAGGTCACAGGGTCTGGAGCAGTTCTTC CASRSQGLEQFF
TRBJ1-2 . . TRBV7-2 TGTGCCAGCAGCTTAGTTGGCAGGGAAGCTAACTATGGCTACACCTTC CASSLVGREANYGYTF
TRBJ2-7 . TRBD1 TRBV11-2 TGTGCCAGCAGCTTAGATTTACACAGGGGTTACGAGCAGTACTTC CASSLDLHRGYEQYF
TRBJ1-2 . . TRBV21-1 TGTGCCAGCAGCAAATTCGGTCTGGGCTACACCTTC CASSKFGLGYTF
TRBJ1-3 . . TRBV9 TGTGCCAGCAGCGTAGGGGGATCAAGGGGCCCTGGAAACACCATATATTTT CASSVGGSRGPGNTIYF
TRBJ2-7 . TRBD1 TRBV11-3 TGTGCCAGCAGCCCCGGCTGGTACAGGGGGCTACCCTACGAGCAGTACTTC CASSPGWYRGLPYEQYF
TRBJ2-7 . TRBD1 TRBV28 TGTGCCAGCAGTACCGAGGACAGGGGGGCTTGGGAGCAGTACTTC CASSTEDRGAWEQYF
TRBJ2-1 . . TRBV27 TGTGCCAGCAGCCCAATGACAGCCCCGATATACAATGAGCAGTTCTTC CASSPMTAPIYNEQFF
TRBJ2-7 . . TRBV7-2 TGTGCCAGCAGCCACGCGGGACAGAACGAGCAGTACTTC CASSHAGQNEQYF
TRBJ1-1 . . TRBV5-1 TGCGCCAGCAGCTTCGACACCGGGAACACTGAAGCTTTCTTT CASSFDTGNTEAFF
TRBJ2-3 . . TRBV7-2 TGTGCCAGCAGCTTAGTGGGCGACCGCACAGATACGCAGTATTTT CASSLVGDRTDTQYF
TRBJ1-3 . . TRBV5-1 TGCGCCAGCAGCTTGGCTGGGGCTTCTGGAAACACCATATATTTT CASSLAGASGNTIYF
TRBJ2-7 . . TRBV9 TGTGCCAGCAGCGTAGATGTTGTCAGGGACTACGAGCAGTACTTC CASSVDVVRDYEQYF
TRBJ2-1 . TRBD2 TRBV28 TGTGCCAGCAGTTTTAGCGGGACGTACAATGAGCAGTTCTTC CASSFSGTYNEQFF
TRBJ2-1 . TRBD2 TRBV5-4 TGTGCCAGCAGCTGGGCCGGGACTAGCGGCTACAATGAGCAGTTCTTC CASSWAGTSGYNEQFF
TRBJ2-7 . . TRBV25-1 TGTGCCAGCAGTGAAGGGGGGGCCTGGAGCGAGCAGTACTTC CASSEGGAWSEQYF
TRBJ2-3 . TRBD2 TRBV7-2 TGTGCCAGCAGCGCCCGGACTAGCGGTAGCACAGATACGCAGTATTTT CASSARTSGSTDTQYF
TRBJ1-1 . . TRBV10-1 TGCGCCAGCTCGCGGGCCCCTTTCTTT CASSRAPFF
TRBJ2-7 . TRBD1 TRBV2 TGTGCCAGCCGGGACAGGGGGCGCGAGCAGTACTTC CASRDRGREQYF
TRBJ1-2 . TRBD1 TRBV6-5 TGTGCCGCCGGGGACAGGGTATCCACCTTC CAAGDRVSTF